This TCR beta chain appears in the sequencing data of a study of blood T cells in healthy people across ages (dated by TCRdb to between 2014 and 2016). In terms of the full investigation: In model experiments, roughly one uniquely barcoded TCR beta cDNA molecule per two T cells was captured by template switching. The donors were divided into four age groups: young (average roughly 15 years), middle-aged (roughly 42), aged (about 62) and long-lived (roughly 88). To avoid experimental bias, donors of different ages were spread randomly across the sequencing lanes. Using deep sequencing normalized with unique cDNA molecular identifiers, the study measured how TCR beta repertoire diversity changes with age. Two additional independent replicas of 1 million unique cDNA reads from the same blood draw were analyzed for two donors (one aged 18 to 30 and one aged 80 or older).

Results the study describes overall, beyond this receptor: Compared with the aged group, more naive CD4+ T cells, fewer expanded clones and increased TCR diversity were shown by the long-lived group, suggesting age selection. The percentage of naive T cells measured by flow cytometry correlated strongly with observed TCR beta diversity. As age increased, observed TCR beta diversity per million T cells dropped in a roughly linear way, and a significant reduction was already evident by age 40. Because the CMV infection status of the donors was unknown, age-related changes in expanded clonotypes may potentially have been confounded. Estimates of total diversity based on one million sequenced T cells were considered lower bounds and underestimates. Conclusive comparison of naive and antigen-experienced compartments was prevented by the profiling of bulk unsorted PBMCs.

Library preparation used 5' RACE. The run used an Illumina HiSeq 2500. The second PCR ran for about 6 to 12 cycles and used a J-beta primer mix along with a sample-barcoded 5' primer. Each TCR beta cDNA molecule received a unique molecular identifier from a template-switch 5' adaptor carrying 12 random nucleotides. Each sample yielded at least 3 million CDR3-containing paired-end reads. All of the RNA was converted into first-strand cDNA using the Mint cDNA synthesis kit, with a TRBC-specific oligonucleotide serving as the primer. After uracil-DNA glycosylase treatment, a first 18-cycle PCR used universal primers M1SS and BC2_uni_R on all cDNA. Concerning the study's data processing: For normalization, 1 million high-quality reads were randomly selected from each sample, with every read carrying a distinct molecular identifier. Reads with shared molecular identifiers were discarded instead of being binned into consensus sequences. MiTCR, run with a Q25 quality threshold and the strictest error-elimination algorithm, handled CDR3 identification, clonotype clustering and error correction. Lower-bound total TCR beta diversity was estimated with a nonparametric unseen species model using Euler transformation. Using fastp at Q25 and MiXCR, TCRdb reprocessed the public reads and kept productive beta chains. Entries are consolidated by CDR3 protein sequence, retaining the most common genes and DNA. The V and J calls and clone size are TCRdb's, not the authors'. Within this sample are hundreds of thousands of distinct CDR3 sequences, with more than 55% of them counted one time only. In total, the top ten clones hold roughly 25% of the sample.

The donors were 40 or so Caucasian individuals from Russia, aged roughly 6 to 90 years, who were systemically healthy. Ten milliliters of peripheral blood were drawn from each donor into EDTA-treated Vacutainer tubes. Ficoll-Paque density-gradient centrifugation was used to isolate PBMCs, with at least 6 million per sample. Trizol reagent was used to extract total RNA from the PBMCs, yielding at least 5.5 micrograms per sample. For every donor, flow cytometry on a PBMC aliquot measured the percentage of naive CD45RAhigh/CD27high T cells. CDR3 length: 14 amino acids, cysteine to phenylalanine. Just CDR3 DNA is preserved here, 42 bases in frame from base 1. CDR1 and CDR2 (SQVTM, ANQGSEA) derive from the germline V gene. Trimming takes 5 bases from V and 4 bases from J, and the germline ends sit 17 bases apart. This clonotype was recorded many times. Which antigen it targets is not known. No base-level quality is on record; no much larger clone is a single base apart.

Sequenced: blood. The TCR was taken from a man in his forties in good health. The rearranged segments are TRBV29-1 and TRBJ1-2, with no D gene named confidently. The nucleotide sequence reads TGCAGCGTTCATTCTTTCGGGGAGACCTATGGCTACACCTTC. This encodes CSVHSFGETYGYTF.